This TCR beta chain was found in a study of tumor-infiltrating lymphocytes in oesophageal squamous cell carcinoma. This clonotype is medium-sized in the sample. TCRdb itself ran the PCR reads through MiXCR, one entry per CDR3 protein. The sample has 7,000 to 9,000 distinct CDR3 sequences, 15% to 18% seen once; the top ten hold approximately 13%. Sequenced: blood. The TCR originated in a male donor with esophageal squamous cell carcinoma.

CDR3 sequence reads: CASSFEGAGTDTQYF. The CDR3 DNA is TGTGCCAGCAGTTTCGAGGGGGCAGGCACAGATACGCAGTATTTT. The chain carries TRBV12-3 or TRBV12-4 and TRBJ2-3; TRBD1 agrees at 7 bases. V trimming: 3 bases; J trimming: 1 base; junction bases outside the gene matches: 4. The CDR3 has 15 amino acids.